Below are 29 T cell receptor beta chains sequenced from a single sample in a study of T cell clonotyping in hematopoietic cell transplantation (dated by TCRdb to 2020 to 2023). The time point label for this specimen denotes: 100 days after allo-HCT. Library method: the immunoSEQ multiplex PCR assay. The source is immuneACCESS, and TCRdb retained only in-frame sequences with V and J called. Part of the clones is not carried over; for the studies checked, unresolved V genes explain less than half of this, and the remainder is unexplained. The sample has roughly 9,000 clones on record, over 85% of them singletons. The ten largest clones capture around 6% of the sample. Specimen: PBMCs, collected 100 days after allogeneic stem cell transplant. The source of these receptors is a male patient in his 50s who had an allogeneic stem cell transplant from a related donor, so T cells may come from the graft donor. Some clones in this sample may be carry-over from other donors' samples.

J is TRBJ1-1 and V is TRBV19; no clear D gene. The V end lost 10 bases, the J end lost 4 bases, and 10 bases lay between the germline ends. The CDR3 runs 11 residues. The germline gives CDR1 LNHDA, CDR2 SQIVND (reference sequence). The CDR3: CATQTSTEAFF. The CDR3 bases are TGTGCCACCCAGACTAGCACTGAAGCTTTCTTT.

The genes are TRBV2 and TRBJ2-3, with 8 bases that match TRBD2. Germline CDR1 reads SNHLY; CDR2 reads FYNNEI. V was clipped by 4 bases and J by 2 bases; unmatched bases: 8. The CDR3 is 16 amino acids. CDR3 sequence: CASSGGVAGLTDTQYF. CDR3 coding DNA: TGTGCCAGCAGTGGCGGAGTAGCGGGACTCACAGATACGCAGTATTTT.

Points on this clone: Other DNA sequences from this sample encode an identical CDR3 as well. This sequence joins TRBV6-5 and TRBJ1-5; TRBD1 might be the D (5 bases). V gave up 0 bases and J gave up 3 bases, with 9 bases separating them. The CDR3 length is 15 residues. The germline CDR1 and CDR2 sequences are MNHEY and SVGAGI. CDR3 residues: CASSYSSGNNQPQHF. Written as DNA, the CDR3 is TGTGCCAGCAGTTACTCATCAGGGAACAATCAGCCCCAGCATTTT.

The chain carries TRBV5-4 and TRBJ1-4; the D gene is possibly TRBD1 (5 bases). CDR1 is SGHNT, CDR2 YYREEE, per germline (reference sequence). The V gene lost 3 bases and the J gene lost 4 bases, with 13 bases spanning the gap. The CDR3 runs 15 residues. The CDR3 nucleotides read TGTGCCAGCAGCTCTCGCCCAGGGCGTAATGAAAAACTGTTTTTT. Its translation is CASSSRPGRNEKLFF. The variable domain in full, with the rest retrieved from reference TRBV5-4 and TRBJ1-4, is ETGVTQSPTHLIKTRGQQVTLRCSSQSGHNTVSWYQQALGQGPQFIFQYYREEENGRGNFPPRFSGLQFPNYSSELNVNALELDDSALYLCASSSRPGRNEKLFFGSGTQLSVL.

Only one count was recorded for this clone. The chain joins TRBV30 to TRBJ1-1; 8 bases map to TRBD1. The germline V gene encodes CDR1 GTSNPN and CDR2 SVGIG (reference sequence). The CDR3 contains 17 residues. V shed 7 bases and J 0 bases; nucleotides not matched to a gene: 16. In nucleotides, the CDR3 is TGTGCCTCCCAATTCCCCGGGACAGGTGACCTGAACACTGAAGCTTTCTTT. It specifies CASQFPGTGDLNTEAFF.

The genes are TRBV6-6 and TRBJ2-5, with D possibly being TRBD2 (6 bases). CDR3 length: 14 amino acids. CDR1 is MNHNY and CDR2 is SVGAGI in the germline V gene (reference sequence). V dropped 5 bases and J dropped 5 bases, with 15 bases sitting between them. CDR3 sequence: CASSRITEGETQYF. CDR3 coding DNA: TGTGCCAGCAGTCGAATTACGGAGGGGGAGACCCAGTACTTC.

The CDR3 sequence: CASSQTGHEQYF. The CDR3 nucleotides read TGTGCCAGCAGCCAGACAGGACACGAGCAGTACTTC. V gene TRBV6-6 combines with J gene TRBJ2-7, with D maybe TRBD1 (6 bases). The CDR3 runs to 12 residues. Germline V gene lookup returns CDR1 MNHNY and CDR2 SVGAGI (reference sequence). The V gene lost 6 bases and the J gene lost 5 bases, with 11 bases spanning the gap.

The genes are TRBV15 and TRBJ1-2; D gene ambiguous. Deletions cut 4 bases from V and 3 bases from J, with 12 bases between. CDR1 is LNHNV, CDR2 YYDKDF, per germline (reference sequence). CDR3 length: 14 residues. The CDR3 DNA is TGTGCCACCAGCACAAGGACGGCCTACTATGGCTACACCTTC. Translating it yields CATSTRTAYYGYTF.

The chain is built from TRBV11-2 and TRBJ1-2; the match to TRBD1 covers 11 bases. CDR1 is SGHAT and CDR2 is FQNNGV in the germline V gene. This CDR3 contains 15 residues. V lost 8 bases and J lost 4; bases outside the gene matches: 9. CDR3 in DNA: TGTGCCAGCGCTCCGGACAGGGGGCCGCTCTATGGCTACACCTTC. This gives the protein CASAPDRGPLYGYTF.

This clone was recorded once. This chain joins TRBV7-9 and TRBJ2-2, with D unclear. V lost 1 base and J 2 bases, leaving 14 bases between the germline ends. The germline gives CDR1 SEHNR, CDR2 FQNEAQ (reference sequence). The CDR3 length is 17 residues. CDR3 bases: TGTGCCAGCAGCTTAGGTGGTAGCTCAACAAACACCGGGGAGCTGTTTTTT. As protein: CASSLGGSSTNTGELFF.

V usage is TRBV27 and J usage is TRBJ2-7, with D uncertain. The CDR3 is 13 amino acids. From germline, CDR1 is MNHEY and CDR2 SMNVEV (reference sequence). V shed 5 bases and J shed 3 bases, with 11 bases lying between them. DNA for the CDR3: TGTGCCAGCAGTACTATCCCCGTCTACGAGCAGTACTTC. Translating it yields CASSTIPVYEQYF.

V gene TRBV20-1 combines with J gene TRBJ2-1; D gene uncertain. With 5 bases removed from V and 10 bases from J, the gap between germline ends came to 12 bases. CDR3 length: 11 amino acids. CDR1 and CDR2 from the germline V gene are DFQATT and SNEGSKA (reference sequence). The CDR3 loop is CSAREGPEQFF. The CDR3, as DNA: TGCAGTGCTCGCGAAGGACCCGAGCAGTTCTTC.

This clone showed up just a few times. The chain couples TRBV7-8 to TRBJ2-2, with D possibly TRBD1 on 6 matching bases. The CDR3 length is 18 residues. Germline V gene sequence: CDR1 SGHVS, CDR2 FQNEAQ. V lost 1 base, J lost 0 bases, and 15 bases lay in between. CDR3 nucleotides: TGTGCCAGCAGCTTAGGGGAGAGACAGGAAGCGAACACCGGGGAGCTGTTTTTT. Its protein is CASSLGERQEANTGELFF.

The J gene is TRBJ2-6, the V gene TRBV6-1, with D perhaps matching TRBD1 (5 bases). The germline V gene encodes CDR1 MNHNS and CDR2 SASEGT. This CDR3 region has 16 residues. V was shortened by 3 bases and J by 4 bases, with 13 bases between the two germline ends. As DNA, the CDR3 is TGTGCCAGCAGTGACTACACCAGGGTCGGGGCCAACGTCCTGACTTTC. Its translation is CASSDYTRVGANVLTF.

The chain combines TRBV6-1 with TRBJ2-2; perhaps TRBD1 as D (6 bases). V was shortened by 4 bases and J by 3 bases, with 9 bases between the two germline ends. The CDR3 is 14 residues long. The germline V gene encodes CDR1 MNHNS and CDR2 SASEGT. CDR3 nucleotides: TGTGCCAGCAGTGTGGGGGCGGACACCGGGGAGCTGTTTTTT. Its translation: CASSVGADTGELFF.

This clone was seen only a few times. The chain joins TRBV19 to TRBJ2-7; D unresolved. The ends were cut back, 1 base at V and 7 bases at J, with 8 bases in the middle. This CDR3 region has 12 residues. Germline lookup yields CDR1 LNHDA and CDR2 SQIVND (reference sequence). The CDR3 nucleotides read TGTGCCAGTAGTATAGGGGCGAGTGAGCAGTACTTC. This sequence encodes CASSIGASEQYF.

The CDR3 loop is CASRNQVSNQPQHF. The DNA of the CDR3 is TGTGCCAGCAGGAATCAGGTTAGCAATCAGCCCCAGCATTTT. The chain is built from TRBV28 and TRBJ1-5; D gene ambiguous. The germline gives CDR1 MDHEN, CDR2 SYDVKM. Trimming shortened V by 6 bases and J by 0 bases, and 9 bases separated the two germline ends. The CDR3 totals 14 residues.

V is TRBV21-1 and J is TRBJ2-3. TRBV21-1 is listed as a pseudogene. This CDR3 has 12 residues. CDR3 in DNA: TGTGCCAGCACCCAGACCCAGCAAACGCAGTATTTT. Translation: CASTQTQQTQYF.

The gene calls are TRBV5-1 and TRBJ2-7; 7 positions agree with TRBD1. Trimming at V came to 3 bases and at J to 2 bases, leaving 8 bases not matched to a gene. The CDR3 contains 15 residues. CDR1 and CDR2 (germline): SGHRS, YFSETQ. The CDR3 DNA is TGCGCCAGCAGCTCCGGGACAGTTAATCCCTACGAGCAGTACTTC. It encodes CASSSGTVNPYEQYF.

The chain employs TRBV5-1 and TRBJ1-1; D unresolved. Trimming took 2 bases from V and 0 from J, leaving 20 bases between them. CDR3 length: 18 amino acids. Germline V gene data show CDR1 as SGHRS and CDR2 as YFSETQ. In DNA, the CDR3 is TGCGCCAGCAGCTTTCGGACGACCCAGAACCCAATGAACACTGAAGCTTTCTTT. Translated: CASSFRTTQNPMNTEAFF.

This clone was seen a single time. The chain uses TRBV7-2 and TRBJ1-2, with D unresolved. This CDR3 has 12 amino acids. Germline loops: CDR1 SGHTA, CDR2 FQGNSA. Trimming stripped 4 bases from V and 5 bases from J, with 8 bases between. The CDR3 nucleotides read TGTGCCAGCAGCTCCAACAGTTATGGCTACACCTTC. This codes for CASSSNSYGYTF.

The CDR3 sequence: CASSPDSNYGYTF. The CDR3 DNA reads TGCGCCAGCAGCCCAGACAGCAACTATGGCTACACCTTC. The chain links TRBV5-1 to TRBJ1-2; possibly TRBD1 for D (5 bases). Between the trimmed V and J ends, which lost 4 bases and 2 bases, there was a span of 9 bases. Germline CDR1 SGHRS, CDR2 YFSETQ. The CDR3 sequence is 13 residues long.

This clone was seen a single time. This chain uses TRBV7-9 with TRBJ1-2; D uncertain. The CDR3 length is 12 residues. Trimming stripped 6 bases from V and 3 bases from J, with 8 bases between. Germline V lookup: CDR1 SEHNR, CDR2 FQNEAQ (reference sequence). The CDR3: CASRNRDYGYTF. The CDR3 DNA reads as TGTGCCAGCAGGAACAGAGACTATGGCTACACCTTC.

The V and J genes are TRBV10-3 and TRBJ1-1; D is unresolved. V was shortened by 4 bases and J by 7 bases, with 7 bases between the two germline ends. The CDR3 extends over 11 amino acids. Germline lookup yields CDR1 ENHRY and CDR2 SYGVKD. The CDR3 nucleotides read TGTGCCATCAGTGCGTGGGGTGAAGCTTTCTTT. Its protein is CAISAWGEAFF.

The chain carries TRBV10-3 and TRBJ1-1; possibly TRBD1 for D (5 bases). The CDR3 consists of 13 residues. Trimming removed 6 bases from V and 3 bases from J, with 11 bases in between. The germline CDR1 and CDR2 sequences are ENHRY and SYGVKD. This CDR3 is CAISGAGHTEAFF. CDR3 bases: TGTGCCATCAGCGGGGCAGGGCACACTGAAGCTTTCTTT.

The J gene is TRBJ2-7, the V gene TRBV6-1; 8 bases fit TRBD1. J was trimmed by 4 bases and V by 2 bases; bases with no gene match: 4. Germline CDR1 reads MNHNS; CDR2 reads SASEGT. The CDR3 runs 14 residues. DNA of the CDR3: TGTGCCAGCAGTGAAAGCCAGGGGGCTTACGAGCAGTACTTC. Protein product: CASSESQGAYEQYF.

This chain links TRBV28 with TRBJ2-5, with 8 bases identical to TRBD1. Trimming at V came to 3 bases and at J to 5 bases, leaving 8 bases not matched to a gene. This CDR3 is built from 15 residues. Germline V gives CDR1 MDHEN, CDR2 SYDVKM. CDR3 DNA: TGTGCCAGCAGTTTCTACCAGGGGGCGTCGGAGACCCAGTACTTC. Protein sequence: CASSFYQGASETQYF.

The chain carries TRBV27 and TRBJ2-7; weak D call: TRBD2 (5 bases). Between the trimmed V and J ends, which lost 6 bases and 2 bases, there was a span of 17 bases. The CDR3 loop spans 15 amino acids. The germline CDR1 and CDR2 sequences are MNHEY and SMNVEV (reference sequence). For the CDR3, the DNA is TGTGCCAGCAGGAACACGGGGTCGGTGCCCTACGAGCAGTACTTC. This sequence encodes CASRNTGSVPYEQYF.

This rearrangement joins TRBV30 to TRBJ1-6; 7 positions agree with TRBD1. CDR3 size: 13 residues. V trimming: 4 bases; J trimming: 6 bases; junction bases outside the gene matches: 3. CDR1 is GTSNPN and CDR2 is SVGIG in the germline V gene (reference sequence). CDR3 sequence: CAWTGQPNSPLHF. DNA for the CDR3: TGTGCCTGGACGGGACAGCCTAATTCACCCCTCCACTTT. Supplemented by reference TRBV30 and TRBJ1-6, the full variable domain reads SQTIHQWPATLVQPVGSPLSLECTVEGTSNPNLYWYRQAAGRGLQLLFYSVGIGQISSEVPQNLSASRPQDRQFILSSKKLLLSDSGFYLCAWTGQPNSPLHFGNGTRLTVT.